This T cell receptor beta chain appears in the sequencing data of a study of PD-1 blockade in classical Hodgkin lymphoma (dated by TCRdb to 2018 to 2020). For the study in its entirety: Nivolumab dosing was 3 mg/kg intravenously every 2 weeks, continuing until either disease progression or unacceptable toxicity. The study used CyTOF and TCR beta sequencing to define a peripheral blood immune signature of response to PD-1 blockade in classical Hodgkin lymphoma.

As to this clone: Its antigen is unknown. One base away there is no much larger clone; base qualities are not given.

Genomic DNA was isolated using the Qiagen DNeasy kit from unsorted PBMCs as well as from negatively selected CD4+ and CD8+ fractions. Using primers that anneal to V and J segments, immunoSEQ multiplex PCR amplified the TCR beta CDR3 regions. A synthetic immune receptor repertoire was used to minimize amplification bias, and any remaining bias was removed computationally after sequencing. Regarding the original processing steps: Custom Python scripts were used to quantify repertoire diversity as the Shannon entropy index. Unsorted, CD4+ and CD8+ repertoires were analyzed separately, except in combined analyses where CD4+ and CD8+ sequences were merged in silico. Clonal expansion was defined as at least a 2-fold frequency increase after treatment relative to C1D1, with a pseudocount of 0.5 for undetected baseline clones. Clones with 0 or 1 copy at C1D1 were classified as singleton clones, and clones with 2 or more copies were classified as non-singleton clones. By matching protein sequences in sorted samples from the same patient, clones expanded in unsorted samples were annotated as CD4+, CD8+ or unknown. Diversity changes from C1D1 to C4D1 were tested in paired samples using Wilcoxon tests. TCRdb holds this immuneACCESS table with in-frame rearrangements only. Some clones are missing; in checked studies, unresolved V genes explain under half, and the rest has no known cause. V and J calls and clone size come straight from that table; D and trimming were deduced from the DNA. The table for this sample lists some 22,000 clones; 70% to 80% of them were counted only once. Approximately 21% of the sample belongs to the ten largest clones.

Points the paper makes about the study in general: Diversity was lower in patients who began nivolumab less than 1 year after ASCT, so these patients were left out of later analyses to avoid confounding by immune reconstitution. The study covered only a single clinical trial cohort, and the causes of the repertoire differences, possibly disease activity or prior therapy, were still not defined. Trial patients achieving complete response had baseline diversity similar to newly diagnosed patients, whereas partial responders and progressors had significantly lower diversity. CD4+ but not CD8+ TCR diversity rose significantly by C4D1 (p=0.0027 vs p=0.16), most apparent in complete responders (p=0.02). Newly diagnosed patients were reported to have lower baseline TCR diversity than healthy donors, and relapsed/refractory patients were reported to have lower baseline TCR diversity still.

The time point label of this sample denotes: cycle 4 day 1 (C4D1), after less than seven weeks of nivolumab. Relapse after autologous stem cell transplantation had occurred in all trial patients, and cohorts A, B and C were distinguished by prior brentuximab vedotin exposure. A total of 56 patients with relapsed/refractory classical Hodgkin lymphoma made up the trial cohort, and each patient's best overall response was complete response, partial response or progressive disease. In the multi-cohort phase II CheckMate 205 trial, trial patients received single-agent nivolumab. An independent review committee assessed best overall response by applying the 2007 International Working Group response criteria. Trial PBMCs were collected just before the start of nivolumab (C1D1) and during therapy at cycle 2 day 1 and cycle 4 day 1. Peripheral blood was collected in 8 mL Vacutainer Cell Preparation Tubes, from which PBMCs were isolated by centrifugation and then cryopreserved.

The sequencing used peripheral blood mononuclear cells (PBMCs), collected before the fourth cycle of nivolumab. This clonotype originated in a human donor with classical Hodgkin lymphoma.

The DNA reads as follows: TGTGCCAGCAGCTTGGGATCCCCCCAAAACACCGGGGAGCTGTTTTTT. Translated, it gives CASSLGSPQNTGELFF. Here the chain combines TRBV5-8 and TRBJ2-2; no confident D gene assignment can be made. Including the terminal cysteine and phenylalanine, the CDR3 comprises 16 residues. Only the CDR3 DNA is retained, 48 bases long and in frame from the first base. CDR1 is given as SGHTS and CDR2 as YDEGEE, both from the germline V gene. V and J lose 0 bases and 2 bases, and a span of 11 bases separates them.